This record covers a single T cell receptor (beta chain). Its antigen is unknown. These data originate in a study of cytomegalovirus exposure and HLA in healthy donors. Looking at the study overall: In terms of ancestry, the Caucasian-associated cluster contained roughly 80% of the approximately 420 genotyped donors.

Germline CDR1 reads LNHDA; CDR2 reads SQIVND (reference sequence). The CDR3 extends over 15 amino acids. Trimming pared 3 bases from V and 4 bases from J, leaving 15 bases between. General study points: Specificity of a few CMV-associated chains for CMV antigens was verified in vitro.

The PCR had 60 Vbeta and 13 Jbeta primers. Profiled with immunoSEQ multiplex PCR; TCRdb holds only in-frame clones, not every one. This table has under 110,000 clones, roughly 73% appearing once. Samples came from healthy bone marrow donors. The origin of this receptor is a middle-aged man in good health and CMV-seronegative. The sample was PBMCs. The V call is TRBV19, the J call TRBJ1-2; D might be TRBD1 (5 bases). CDR3 bases: TGTGCCAGTAGTATTAGGGCGGGGCAGGGCTATGGCTACACCTTC. This sequence encodes CASSIRAGQGYGYTF.